This TCR beta chain emerged from a study of blood T cell repertoires in COVID-19. Sequenced by immunoSEQ multiplex PCR; TCRdb stores in-frame clones only, minus some. The profile shows approximately 220,000 clones, around nine tenths of them singletons. In its sample, this clone was seen once. At one end the junction does not follow the germline gene, possibly because of a read error. CDR1 and CDR2 (germline): SEHNR, FQNEAQ (reference sequence). This CDR3 is built from 16 residues. This TCR came from a man in his 60s who had recovered from COVID-19. Specimen: peripheral blood. The genes are TRBV7-9 and TRBJ1-5; weak D call: TRBD1 (6 bases). The CDR3 is CASSLGAGASNQPQHF. In DNA form, the CDR3 reads TGTGCCAGCAGTTTAGGGGCAGGGGCAAGCAATCAGCCCCAGCATTTT.